One and the same sample provided the 7 T cell receptor beta chains below, sequenced in a study of cytomegalovirus exposure and HLA in healthy donors. 13 Jbeta primers and 60 Vbeta primers were used for the PCR. Data came from immunoSEQ multiplex PCR; TCRdb stores just in-frame clones and leaves some out. Altogether 95,000 to 150,000 clones are present, approximately 65% being singletons, with the ten largest covering less than 2%. The sample was PBMCs. Receptors originate from a young man in good health and CMV-seronegative.

V gene TRBV7-9 combines with J gene TRBJ2-1; TRBD2 is a possible D gene (6 bases). Trimming took 3 bases from V and 10 from J, leaving 16 bases between them. This CDR3 contains 14 residues. The germline gives CDR1 SEHNR, CDR2 FQNEAQ (reference sequence). The CDR3 nucleotides are TGTGCCAGCAGCTTCGGCGGGACGGGTCGAGAGCAGTTCTTC. This sequence encodes CASSFGGTGREQFF.

The chain combines TRBV6-1 with TRBJ2-7, with D possibly being TRBD2 (5 bases). The CDR3 is 13 residues long. V was pared by 5 bases and J by 1 base, with 9 bases between. Germline V gene lookup returns CDR1 MNHNS and CDR2 SASEGT. The DNA for the CDR3 is TGTGCCAGCAGTAGGGAGCGATCCTACGAGCAGTACTTC. Translated, it gives CASSRERSYEQYF.

V and J are TRBV9 and TRBJ2-3; the match to TRBD2 covers 14 bases. J gave up 6 bases and V 0 bases, and 6 bases lay outside the gene matches. Germline CDR1 and CDR2: SGDLS and YYNGEE. The CDR3 totals 17 residues. The CDR3 region has the DNA TGTGCCAGCAGCGTAGAGACTAGCGGGAGGGCCGGGGATACGCAGTATTTT. It yields the protein CASSVETSGRAGDTQYF.

This chain links TRBV29-1 with TRBJ2-1; 8 bases are shared with TRBD2. Germline CDR1 is SQVTM and CDR2 is ANQGSEA. The CDR3 runs to 16 residues. V dropped 0 bases and J dropped 3; count of bases not matched to a gene: 7. CDR3 in amino acids: CSVEDWVSGIYNEQFF. CDR3 nucleotides: TGCAGCGTTGAAGATTGGGTTAGCGGGATCTACAATGAGCAGTTCTTC.

V usage is TRBV30 and J usage is TRBJ1-5; TRBD1 aligns across 9 bases. Germline CDR1 reads GTSNPN; CDR2 reads SVGIG (reference sequence). This CDR3 is 13 amino acids long. Trimming took 1 base from V and 6 from J; bases not matched to a gene: 1. DNA of the CDR3: TGTGCCTGGAGTGCGGACAGGGGTCAGCCCCAGCATTTT. It specifies CAWSADRGQPQHF.

This clone was seen only once. The chain joins TRBV7-9 to TRBJ2-1, with TRBD2 identical over 7 bases. The CDR3 covers 16 residues. CDR1 SEHNR and CDR2 FQNEAQ come from the germline V gene (reference sequence). The junction had 9 bases not matched to a gene; V was cut back by 6 bases and J by 1 base. CDR3 residues: CASRSPSGPSYNEQFF. Here the CDR3 DNA reads TGTGCCAGCAGGTCCCCTAGCGGACCATCCTACAATGAGCAGTTCTTC.

Concerning this clone itself: The germline gene is not matched at one end of the junction; a read error may be the cause. Other DNA sequences in this sample translate to the same CDR3. The chain has TRBV5-1 and TRBJ1-1; 7 bases align to TRBD1. The CDR3 extends over 14 amino acids. CDR1 is SGHRS and CDR2 is YFSETQ in the germline V gene. The CDR3 is CASSFSPTGAEAFF. DNA of the CDR3: TGTGCCAGCAGCTTTTCCCCTACAGGGGCTGAAGCTTTCTTT.